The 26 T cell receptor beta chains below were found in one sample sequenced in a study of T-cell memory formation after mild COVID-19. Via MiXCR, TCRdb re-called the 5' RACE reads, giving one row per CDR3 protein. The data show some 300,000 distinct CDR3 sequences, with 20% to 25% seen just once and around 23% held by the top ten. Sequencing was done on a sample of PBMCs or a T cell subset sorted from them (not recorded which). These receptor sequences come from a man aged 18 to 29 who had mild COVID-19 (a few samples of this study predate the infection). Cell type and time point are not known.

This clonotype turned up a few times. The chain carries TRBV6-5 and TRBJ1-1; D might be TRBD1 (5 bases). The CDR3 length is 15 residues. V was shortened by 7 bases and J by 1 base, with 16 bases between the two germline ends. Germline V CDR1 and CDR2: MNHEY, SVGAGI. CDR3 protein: CASTDSGLRNTEAFF. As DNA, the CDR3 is TGTGCCAGCACGGATTCGGGACTCCGGAACACTGAAGCTTTCTTT.

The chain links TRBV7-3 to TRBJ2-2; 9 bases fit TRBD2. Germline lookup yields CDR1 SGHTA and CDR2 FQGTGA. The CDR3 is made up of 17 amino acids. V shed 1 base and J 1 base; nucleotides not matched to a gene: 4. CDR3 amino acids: CASSLMSGGLNTGELFF. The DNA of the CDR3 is TGTGCCAGCAGCTTAATGAGCGGGGGGCTGAACACCGGGGAGCTGTTTTTT. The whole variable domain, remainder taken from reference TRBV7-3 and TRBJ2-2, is GAGVSQTPSNKVTEKGKYVELRCDPISGHTALYWYRQSLGQGPEFLIYFQGTGAADDSGLPNDRFFAVRPEGSVSTLKIQRTERGDSAVYLCASSLMSGGLNTGELFFGEGSRLTVL.

Here the CDR3 DNA reads TGTGCCAGCAGCATCCTGGCGGGGGGCCGGGCTGAAGCTTTCTTT. It encodes CASSILAGGRAEAFF. The chain links TRBV7-6 to TRBJ1-1; D perhaps matches TRBD1 (6 bases). The CDR3 is made up of 15 amino acids. Germline V gene data show CDR1 as SGHVS and CDR2 as FNYEAQ. The V end lost 5 bases, the J end lost 6 bases, and 19 bases lay between the germline ends.

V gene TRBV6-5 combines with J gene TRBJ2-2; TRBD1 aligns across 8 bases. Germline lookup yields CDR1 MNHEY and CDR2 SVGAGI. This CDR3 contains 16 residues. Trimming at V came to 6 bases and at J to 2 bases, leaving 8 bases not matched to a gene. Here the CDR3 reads CASRVTGGRNTGELFF. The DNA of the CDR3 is TGTGCCAGCAGGGTTACAGGGGGGAGAAACACCGGGGAGCTGTTTTTT.

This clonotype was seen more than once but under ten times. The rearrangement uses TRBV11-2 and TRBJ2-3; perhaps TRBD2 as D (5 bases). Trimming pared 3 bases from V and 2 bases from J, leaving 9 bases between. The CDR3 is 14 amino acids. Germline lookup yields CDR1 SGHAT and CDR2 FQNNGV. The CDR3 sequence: CASSFSRDTDTQYF. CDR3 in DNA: TGTGCCAGCAGCTTTAGCCGGGACACAGATACGCAGTATTTT.

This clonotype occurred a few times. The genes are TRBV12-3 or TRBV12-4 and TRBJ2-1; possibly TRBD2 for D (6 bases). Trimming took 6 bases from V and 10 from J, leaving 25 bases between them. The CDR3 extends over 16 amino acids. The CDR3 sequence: CASRPTGGGLLIEQFF. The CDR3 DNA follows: TGTGCCAGCAGGCCCACCGGCGGCGGACTATTGATCGAGCAGTTCTTC.

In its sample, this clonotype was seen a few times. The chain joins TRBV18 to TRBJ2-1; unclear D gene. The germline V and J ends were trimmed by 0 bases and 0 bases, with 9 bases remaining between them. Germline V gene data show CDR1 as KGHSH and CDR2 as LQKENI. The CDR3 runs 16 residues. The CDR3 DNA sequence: TGTGCCAGCTCACCACCGAAGAGAAGCTCCTACAATGAGCAGTTCTTC. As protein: CASSPPKRSSYNEQFF.

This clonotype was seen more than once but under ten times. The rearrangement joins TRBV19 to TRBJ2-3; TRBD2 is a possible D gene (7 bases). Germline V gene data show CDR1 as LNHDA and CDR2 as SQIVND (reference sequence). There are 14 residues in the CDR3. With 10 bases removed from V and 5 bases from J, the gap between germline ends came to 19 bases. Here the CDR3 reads CATQRGGPGDTQYF. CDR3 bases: TGTGCCACTCAAAGGGGGGGCCCGGGAGATACGCAGTATTTT.

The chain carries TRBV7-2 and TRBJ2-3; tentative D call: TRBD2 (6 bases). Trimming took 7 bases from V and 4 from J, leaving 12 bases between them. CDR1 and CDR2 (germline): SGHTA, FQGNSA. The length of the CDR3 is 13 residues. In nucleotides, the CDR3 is TGTGCCAGCATGAGGGGACTTCCAGATACGCAGTATTTT. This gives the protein CASMRGLPDTQYF.

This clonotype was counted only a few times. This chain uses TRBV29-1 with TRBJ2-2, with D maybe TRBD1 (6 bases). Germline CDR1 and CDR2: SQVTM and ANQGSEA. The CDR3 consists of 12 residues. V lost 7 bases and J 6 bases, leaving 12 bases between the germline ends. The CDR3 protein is CSATRGSGELFF. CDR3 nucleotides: TGCAGCGCCACCAGGGGATCCGGGGAGCTGTTTTTT.

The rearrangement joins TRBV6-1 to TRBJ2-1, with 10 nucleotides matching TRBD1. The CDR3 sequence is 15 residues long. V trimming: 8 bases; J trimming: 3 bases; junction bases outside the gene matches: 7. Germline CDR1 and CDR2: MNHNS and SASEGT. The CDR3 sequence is CASLLGQGGYNEQFF. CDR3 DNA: TGTGCCAGCCTCCTTGGACAGGGGGGCTACAATGAGCAGTTCTTC.

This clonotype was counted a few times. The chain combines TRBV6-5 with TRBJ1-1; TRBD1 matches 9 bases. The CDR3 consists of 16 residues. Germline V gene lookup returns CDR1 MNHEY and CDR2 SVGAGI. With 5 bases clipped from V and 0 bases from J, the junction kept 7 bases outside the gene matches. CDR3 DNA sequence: TGTGCCAGCAGTCCCGACAGGGGGGCAATGAACACTGAAGCTTTCTTT. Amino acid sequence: CASSPDRGAMNTEAFF.

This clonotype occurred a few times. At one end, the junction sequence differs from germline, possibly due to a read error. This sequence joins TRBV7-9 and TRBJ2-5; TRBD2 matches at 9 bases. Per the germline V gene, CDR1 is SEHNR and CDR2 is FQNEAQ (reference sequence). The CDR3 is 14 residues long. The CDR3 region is CTEGLAGKEETQYF. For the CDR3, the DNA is TGCACCGAGGGGCTAGCGGGGAAGGAAGAGACCCAGTACTTC.

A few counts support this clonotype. CDR3 amino acids: CASSSSQPLGGAFF. The CDR3, as DNA: TGTGCCAGCAGCTCAAGTCAACCCTTGGGAGGAGCTTTCTTT. J is TRBJ1-1 and V is TRBV7-3; D gene uncertain. The CDR3 sequence is 14 residues long. V was trimmed by 4 bases and J by 10 bases, leaving 19 bases between them. Looked up from germline, CDR1 is SGHTA and CDR2 is FQGTGA.

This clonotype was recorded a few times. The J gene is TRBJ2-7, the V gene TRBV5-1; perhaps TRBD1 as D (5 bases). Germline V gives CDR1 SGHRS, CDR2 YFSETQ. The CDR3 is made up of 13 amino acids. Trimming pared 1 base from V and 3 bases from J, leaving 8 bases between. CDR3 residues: CASSLLRGYEQYF. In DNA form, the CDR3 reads TGCGCCAGCAGCTTGCTAAGGGGCTACGAGCAGTACTTC.

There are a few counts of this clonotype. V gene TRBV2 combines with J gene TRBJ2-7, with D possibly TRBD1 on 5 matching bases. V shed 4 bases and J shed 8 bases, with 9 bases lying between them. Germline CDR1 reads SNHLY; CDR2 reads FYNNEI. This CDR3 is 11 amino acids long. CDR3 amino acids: CASSADKQQYV. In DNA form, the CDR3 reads TGTGCCAGCAGTGCGGACAAGCAGCAGTACGTC.

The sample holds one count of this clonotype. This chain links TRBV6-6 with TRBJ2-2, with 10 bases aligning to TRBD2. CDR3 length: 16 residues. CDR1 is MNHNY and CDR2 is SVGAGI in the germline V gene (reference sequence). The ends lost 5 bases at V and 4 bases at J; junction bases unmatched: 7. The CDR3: CASSQKGTSVTGELFF. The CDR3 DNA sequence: TGTGCCAGCAGTCAGAAAGGGACTAGCGTCACCGGGGAGCTGTTTTTT.

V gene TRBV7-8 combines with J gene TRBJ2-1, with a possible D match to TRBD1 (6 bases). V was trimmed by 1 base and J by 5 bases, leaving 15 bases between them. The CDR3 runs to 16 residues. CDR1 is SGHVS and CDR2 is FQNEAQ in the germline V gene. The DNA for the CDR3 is TGTGCCAGCAGCTTAGATCCGGACAGACTAAACAATGAGCAGTTCTTC. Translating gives CASSLDPDRLNNEQFF.

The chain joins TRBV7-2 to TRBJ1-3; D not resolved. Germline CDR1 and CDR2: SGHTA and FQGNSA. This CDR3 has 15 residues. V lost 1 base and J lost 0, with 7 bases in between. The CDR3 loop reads CASSLDSLSGNTIYF. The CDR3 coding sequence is TGTGCCAGCAGCTTAGACAGCCTCTCTGGAAACACCATATATTTT.

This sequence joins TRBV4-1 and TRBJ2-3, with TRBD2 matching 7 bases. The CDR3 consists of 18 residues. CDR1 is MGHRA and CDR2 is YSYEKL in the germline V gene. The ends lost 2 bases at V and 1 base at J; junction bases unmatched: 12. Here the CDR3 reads CASSQPPDVAGGTDTQYF. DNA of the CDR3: TGCGCCAGCAGCCAACCCCCAGACGTTGCGGGGGGCACAGATACGCAGTATTTT.

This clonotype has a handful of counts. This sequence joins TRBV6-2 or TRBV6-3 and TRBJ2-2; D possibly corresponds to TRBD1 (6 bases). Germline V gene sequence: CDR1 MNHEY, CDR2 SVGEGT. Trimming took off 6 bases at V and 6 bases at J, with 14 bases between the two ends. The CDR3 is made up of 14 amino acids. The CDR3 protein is CASSIQGRAGELFF. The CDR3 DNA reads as TGTGCCAGCAGCATACAGGGAAGGGCCGGGGAGCTGTTTTTT.

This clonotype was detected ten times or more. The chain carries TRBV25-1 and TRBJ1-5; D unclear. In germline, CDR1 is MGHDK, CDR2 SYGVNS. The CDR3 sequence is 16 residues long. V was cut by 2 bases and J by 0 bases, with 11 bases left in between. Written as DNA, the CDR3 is TGTGCCAGCAGTGAAACAGCCAGTCTTAGCAATCAGCCCCAGCATTTT. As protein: CASSETASLSNQPQHF.

Written as DNA, the CDR3 is TGTGCCAGCAGCTTCCGGGTCGGTAATTCACCCCTCCACTTT. Translated: CASSFRVGNSPLHF. J is TRBJ1-6 and V is TRBV7-2; D not resolved. The CDR3 spans 14 residues. The germline V and J ends were trimmed by 3 bases and 6 bases, with 9 bases remaining between them. Germline V CDR1 and CDR2: SGHTA, FQGNSA.

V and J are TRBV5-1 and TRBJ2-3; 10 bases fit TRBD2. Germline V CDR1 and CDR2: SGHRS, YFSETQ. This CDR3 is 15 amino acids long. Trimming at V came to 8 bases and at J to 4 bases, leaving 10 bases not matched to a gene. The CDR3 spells CASSPGLAISDTQYF. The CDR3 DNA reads TGCGCCAGTTCGCCGGGACTAGCGATTTCAGATACGCAGTATTTT.

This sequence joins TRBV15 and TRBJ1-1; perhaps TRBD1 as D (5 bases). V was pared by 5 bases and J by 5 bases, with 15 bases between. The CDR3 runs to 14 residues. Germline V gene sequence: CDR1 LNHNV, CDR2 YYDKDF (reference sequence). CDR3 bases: TGTGCCACCAGCCGTGAAGGGACCTGGACTGAAGCTTTCTTT. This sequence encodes CATSREGTWTEAFF.

The CDR3 region has the DNA TGTGCCAGCAGCGTTGGCCCCATGGAGAATGAGCAGTTCTTC. This codes for CASSVGPMENEQFF. The rearrangement joins TRBV9 to TRBJ2-1, with D unclear. The V gene's germline CDR1 is SGDLS and CDR2 YYNGEE. This CDR3 spans 14 amino acids. V dropped 2 bases and J dropped 7 bases, with 13 bases sitting between them.